A selection of T cell receptor beta chains follows, all from one sample in a study of blood T cell repertoires in COVID-19. The data were produced by immunoSEQ multiplex PCR, yet TCRdb's version contains in-frame clones alone and is incomplete. The repertoire holds roughly 190,000 clones, around nine tenths seen once, with approximately 4.5% in the top ten. Source material: peripheral blood. The receptor source for this set is a human donor in a cohort sampled during active COVID-19. The CDR3 runs from the conserved cysteine through the conserved F or W. Fields, in order: D gene, J gene, clone size, V gene, CDR3 DNA, CDR3 protein. D genes are given only for firm matches. Size tells how often a clone was seen (once, few, many) or the class of an expanded clone, and some rows leave it out.

d_call: TRBD2; j_call: TRBJ2-7; clone_size: once; v_call: TRBV3-1/TRBV3-2; cdr3_nt: TGTGCCAGCAGCCAAGAAAGTTCGAGCGGGAGGGCCTTCGGGGAGCAGTACTTC; cdr3_aa: CASSQESSSGRAFGEQYF
d_call: TRBD2; j_call: TRBJ2-3; clone_size: -; v_call: TRBV18; cdr3_nt: TGTGCCAGCTCACGCCTTCCGGGACTAGCTTTCGGGAGTACGCAGTATTTT; cdr3_aa: CASSRLPGLAFGSTQYF
d_call: -; j_call: TRBJ2-1; clone_size: once; v_call: TRBV5-4; cdr3_nt: TGTGCCAGCAGCACGGCCGGGACTCTCTTCGTTGAGCAGTTCTTC; cdr3_aa: CASSTAGTLFVEQFF
d_call: TRBD1; j_call: TRBJ1-6; clone_size: -; v_call: TRBV30; cdr3_nt: TGTGCCTGGAGTGTAGGAGGCAGGGGGGAGTGGCCCCTCCACTTT; cdr3_aa: CAWSVGGRGEWPLHF
d_call: TRBD1; j_call: TRBJ1-4; clone_size: -; v_call: TRBV7-9; cdr3_nt: TGTGCCAGCAGCTTAGAGGGACAGAGTTGGGAAAAACTGTTTTTT; cdr3_aa: CASSLEGQSWEKLFF
d_call: -; j_call: TRBJ2-7; clone_size: -; v_call: TRBV24-1; cdr3_nt: TGTGCCACCAGTCCTGGTGGGGCGACATTGGGCGAGCAGTACTTC; cdr3_aa: CATSPGGATLGEQYF
d_call: -; j_call: TRBJ1-2; clone_size: -; v_call: TRBV3-1/TRBV3-2; cdr3_nt: TGTGCCAGCAGCCAAGGGGGGGGGCGCGGCTATGGCTACACCTTC; cdr3_aa: CASSQGGGRGYGYTF
d_call: TRBD1; j_call: TRBJ2-3; clone_size: once; v_call: TRBV7-2; cdr3_nt: TGTGCCAGCAGCGTCCGGGACAGGGAATCAGATACGCAGTATTTT; cdr3_aa: CASSVRDRESDTQYF
d_call: -; j_call: TRBJ1-3; clone_size: once; v_call: TRBV7-2; cdr3_nt: TGTGCCAGCAGCCAACAGGGAACTGGAAACACCATATATTTT; cdr3_aa: CASSQQGTGNTIYF
d_call: -; j_call: TRBJ1-3; clone_size: -; v_call: TRBV11-2; cdr3_nt: TGTGCCAGCAGCCAAGGTGGGCCCGGTGGAAACACCATATATTTT; cdr3_aa: CASSQGGPGGNTIYF
d_call: -; j_call: TRBJ1-2; clone_size: once; v_call: TRBV6-5; cdr3_nt: TGTGCCAGCAGCAGGGAGGCCTATGGCTACACCTTC; cdr3_aa: CASSREAYGYTF
d_call: TRBD2; j_call: TRBJ2-1; clone_size: -; v_call: TRBV7-2; cdr3_nt: TGTGCCAGCAGCTCACGGGGGGAATCCTACAATGAGCAGTTCTTC; cdr3_aa: CASSSRGESYNEQFF
d_call: -; j_call: TRBJ2-7; clone_size: -; v_call: TRBV7-9; cdr3_nt: TGTGCCAGCAGCTTATTGGCGGGCGAGCAGTACTTC; cdr3_aa: CASSLLAGEQYF
d_call: -; j_call: TRBJ1-3; clone_size: -; v_call: TRBV5-1; cdr3_nt: TGCGCCAGCAGGAAGGAGCCTTTTAACTCTGGAAACACCATATATTTT; cdr3_aa: CASRKEPFNSGNTIYF
d_call: -; j_call: TRBJ2-7; clone_size: -; v_call: TRBV25-1; cdr3_nt: TGTGCCAGCAGTATGACAGGCTACGAGCAGTACTTC; cdr3_aa: CASSMTGYEQYF
d_call: -; j_call: TRBJ2-5; clone_size: -; v_call: TRBV5-1; cdr3_nt: TGCGCCAGCAGCGAGCCAGGGCGAGAGGAGACCCAGTACTTC; cdr3_aa: CASSEPGREETQYF
d_call: -; j_call: TRBJ2-2; clone_size: -; v_call: TRBV29-1; cdr3_nt: TGCAGCGTTGGCCACACAAACACCGGGGAGCTGTTTTTT; cdr3_aa: CSVGHTNTGELFF
d_call: -; j_call: TRBJ2-7; clone_size: once; v_call: TRBV4-3; cdr3_nt: TGCGCCAGCAGCCGCGGAGAGGCAGGGGCCCACGAGCAGTACTTC; cdr3_aa: CASSRGEAGAHEQYF
d_call: -; j_call: TRBJ1-1; clone_size: -; v_call: TRBV18; cdr3_nt: TGTGCCAGCTCACCACCGGGGACTTCCGAAGCTTTCTTT; cdr3_aa: CASSPPGTSEAFF
d_call: TRBD1; j_call: TRBJ1-6; clone_size: -; v_call: TRBV2; cdr3_nt: TGTGCCAGCAGCGCAAAACAGGGGGCGGAGAGTTCACCCCTCCACTTT; cdr3_aa: CASSAKQGAESSPLHF
d_call: TRBD2; j_call: TRBJ2-3; clone_size: -; v_call: TRBV6-6; cdr3_nt: TGTGCCAGCAGCCGATTCCTAGCGGGGGGGAGCACAGATACGCAGTATTTT; cdr3_aa: CASSRFLAGGSTDTQYF
d_call: TRBD1; j_call: TRBJ2-5; clone_size: once; v_call: TRBV6-5; cdr3_nt: TGTGCCAGCAGTTCATCGGACAGGGGGTACCAAGAGACCCAGTACTTC; cdr3_aa: CASSSSDRGYQETQYF
d_call: -; j_call: TRBJ1-1; clone_size: -; v_call: TRBV15; cdr3_nt: TGTGCCACCAGCAGAGCTTCGATCGGGGTGTACACTGAAGCTTTCTTT; cdr3_aa: CATSRASIGVYTEAFF
d_call: TRBD1; j_call: TRBJ1-2; clone_size: -; v_call: TRBV7-9; cdr3_nt: TGTGCCAGCAGCTCCCAACCGGGACAGAACTTTATGCGCTACACCTTC; cdr3_aa: CASSSQPGQNFMRYTF
d_call: TRBD1; j_call: TRBJ1-6; clone_size: -; v_call: TRBV30; cdr3_nt: TGTGCCTGGAGCACACCGGGACAGAGCTCCTATAATTCACCCCTCCACTTT; cdr3_aa: CAWSTPGQSSYNSPLHF
d_call: -; j_call: TRBJ2-7; clone_size: -; v_call: TRBV6-5; cdr3_nt: TGTGCCAGCAGCACAGGACGAAACTCCAACGAGCAGTACTTC; cdr3_aa: CASSTGRNSNEQYF
d_call: TRBD1; j_call: TRBJ2-4; clone_size: once; v_call: TRBV19; cdr3_nt: TGTGCCAGTAGTGGGCTGACAGGGTCATTTGTAAACATTCAGTACTTC; cdr3_aa: CASSGLTGSFVNIQYF
d_call: -; j_call: TRBJ1-1; clone_size: -; v_call: TRBV7-2; cdr3_nt: TGTGCCAGCAGCTTAGTCGGGGGGCAAGGCACTGAAGCTTTCTTT; cdr3_aa: CASSLVGGQGTEAFF
d_call: TRBD1; j_call: TRBJ1-2; clone_size: -; v_call: TRBV4-3; cdr3_nt: TGCGCCAGCAGCCAAGATCTTGAGGGGGCGCGCTATGGCTACACCTTC; cdr3_aa: CASSQDLEGARYGYTF
d_call: TRBD1; j_call: TRBJ1-2; clone_size: once; v_call: TRBV24-1; cdr3_nt: TGTGCCACCAGCCGACAGGGAACGGATGGCTACACCTTC; cdr3_aa: CATSRQGTDGYTF
d_call: TRBD1; j_call: TRBJ2-7; clone_size: -; v_call: TRBV7-4; cdr3_nt: TGTGCCAGCAGCTTAGGGGACAGGGGATGCCACGAGCAGTACTTC; cdr3_aa: CASSLGDRGCHEQYF
d_call: TRBD2; j_call: TRBJ2-1; clone_size: -; v_call: TRBV4-3; cdr3_nt: TGCGCCAGCAGCCAAGAGTTGGCCACGGGACTAGCGGGAGCAAGCCGCTACAATGAGCAGTTCTTC; cdr3_aa: CASSQELATGLAGASRYNEQFF
d_call: TRBD1; j_call: TRBJ2-7; clone_size: -; v_call: TRBV3-1/TRBV3-2; cdr3_nt: TGTGCCAGCAGCCCCGGGACAGGGGGCCGCTACGAGCAGTACTTC; cdr3_aa: CASSPGTGGRYEQYF
d_call: TRBD1; j_call: TRBJ1-2; clone_size: -; v_call: TRBV15; cdr3_nt: TGTGCCACCAGCAGAGTGACCGGGACAGGAGGCTACACCTTC; cdr3_aa: CATSRVTGTGGYTF
d_call: TRBD1; j_call: TRBJ2-7; clone_size: -; v_call: TRBV15; cdr3_nt: TGTGCCACCAGCTGGACAGGGGGCTCCTACGAGCAGTACTTC; cdr3_aa: CATSWTGGSYEQYF
d_call: -; j_call: TRBJ2-1; clone_size: -; v_call: TRBV7-2; cdr3_nt: TGTGCCAGCAGACAGATGGGTCCTGGAACGGGGTACAATGAGCAGTTCTTC; cdr3_aa: CASRQMGPGTGYNEQFF
d_call: TRBD2; j_call: TRBJ2-2; clone_size: -; v_call: TRBV6-2/TRBV6-3; cdr3_nt: TGTGCCAGCAGTTTCCTTGCTAGCGGGAGGTCCACCGGGGAGCTGTTTTTT; cdr3_aa: CASSFLASGRSTGELFF
d_call: TRBD1; j_call: TRBJ1-1; clone_size: -; v_call: TRBV6-1; cdr3_nt: TGTGCCAGCAGTGAAGCAAGCGACAGGGGGCCCATGAACACTGAAGCTTTCTTT; cdr3_aa: CASSEASDRGPMNTEAFF
d_call: -; j_call: TRBJ1-1; clone_size: -; v_call: TRBV28; cdr3_nt: TGTGCCAGCCGGGTGTCCTGGAACACTGAAGCTTTCTTT; cdr3_aa: CASRVSWNTEAFF
d_call: TRBD1; j_call: TRBJ2-5; clone_size: -; v_call: TRBV9; cdr3_nt: TGTGCCAGCAGCGTAGAACCCACGGGACAGGGAGCGGGAGAGACCCAGTACTTC; cdr3_aa: CASSVEPTGQGAGETQYF
d_call: TRBD1; j_call: TRBJ1-1; clone_size: -; v_call: TRBV7-2; cdr3_nt: TGTGCCAGCAGCCCCCAGGGGGCGCAGACTGAAGCTTTCTTT; cdr3_aa: CASSPQGAQTEAFF